One sample yielded the 6 T cell receptor beta chains listed below, sequenced in a study of technical replicates of blood from a handful of donors. The table came from immunoSEQ multiplex PCR; TCRdb's copy has only in-frame clones and leaves some out. The sample has over 55,000 clones; around 87% are singletons. Sample: PBMCs. The origin of the receptors is a human donor in good health. Some clones in this sample may be carry-over from other donors' samples.

The chain has TRBV5-1 and TRBJ2-7, with TRBD1 matching over 7 bases. Losses at the gene ends were 4 bases for V and 3 bases for J; bases not matched to a gene: 7. The germline gives CDR1 SGHRS, CDR2 YFSETQ. CDR3 size: 14 residues. For the CDR3, the DNA is TGCGCCAGCAGCGCCAGGGACAGCCTCTACGAGCAGTACTTC. It specifies CASSARDSLYEQYF.

V and J are TRBV7-2 and TRBJ2-7; possibly TRBD2 for D (6 bases). This CDR3 has 14 residues. Germline CDR1 reads SGHTA; CDR2 reads FQGNSA. Trimming stripped 5 bases from V and 2 bases from J, with 13 bases between. In nucleotides, the CDR3 is TGTGCCAGCAGCCTCCTGGGGGGAACCTACGAGCAGTACTTC. Translating gives CASSLLGGTYEQYF.

The J gene is TRBJ2-2, the V gene TRBV7-8, with unresolved D. Deletions cut 0 bases from V and 6 bases from J, with 5 bases between. Germline loops: CDR1 SGHVS, CDR2 FQNEAQ. The CDR3 loop spans 13 amino acids. The CDR3, as DNA: TGTGCCAGCAGCTTAGCCGTGTCCGGGGAGCTGTTTTTT. Translated: CASSLAVSGELFF.

The V call is TRBV7-9, the J call TRBJ2-1, with D perhaps matching TRBD1 (5 bases). The CDR3 is 13 amino acids. Deletions cut 2 bases from V and 12 bases from J, with 14 bases between. Germline V gene sequence: CDR1 SEHNR, CDR2 FQNEAQ (reference sequence). Here the CDR3 DNA reads TGTGCCAGCAGCTTACATCTACAGGTCGTGCAGTTCTTC. Amino acids: CASSLHLQVVQFF.

The chain employs TRBV11-2 and TRBJ2-1; TRBD2 matches at 12 bases. Germline CDR1 reads SGHAT; CDR2 reads FQNNGV. The J segment lost 8 bases and the V segment lost 5 bases, leaving 7 bases of the junction unmatched. The CDR3 has 15 residues. The DNA of the CDR3 is TGTGCCAGCAGCACTCGGACTAGCGGGGTCGATGAGCAGTTCTTC. It is translated as CASSTRTSGVDEQFF.

The rearrangement uses TRBV18 and TRBJ1-1; D is uncertain. V gave up 1 base and J gave up 1 base, with 10 bases separating them. Per the germline V gene, CDR1 is KGHSH and CDR2 is LQKENI. The CDR3 sequence is 15 residues long. CDR3 sequence: CASSPRSNTNTEAFF. In DNA, the CDR3 is TGTGCCAGCTCACCACGATCAAACACGAACACTGAAGCTTTCTTT.